This TCR beta chain was retrieved from a study of regulatory T cells in long-lasting Graves disease (dated by TCRdb to the early 2020s). Context from the whole study: In the newly diagnosed Graves' disease group, patients had been taking antithyroid drugs for less than 3 months. Persistent Graves' disease patients were compared with newly diagnosed Graves' disease patients by peripheral blood TCR sequencing and RNA sequencing. A total of around 35 samples underwent TCR sequencing, from 13 patients with persistent Graves' disease and some 20 patients with newly diagnosed Graves' disease. The study was registered as a clinical trial and conducted in China. Results the study describes overall, beyond this receptor: Compared with newly diagnosed patients, persistent Graves' disease patients had lower TCR Shannon entropy and fewer highly expanded clones, which suggests clonal expansion. The small sample size was acknowledged by the authors as a limitation that may reduce accuracy. Only peripheral blood was studied, because thyroid tissue, the primary lesion, was inaccessible. Sequencing and analysis were restricted to the TCR beta chain. TRBV28, TRBJ1-2 and TRBJ2-5 were preferentially used in persistent disease, while TRBV20-1 and TRBJ2-1 were favored in newly diagnosed disease. Persistent patients shared more public clonotypes among themselves (around 3,000) than newly diagnosed patients did (about 970).

From a lookup of the germline V gene, CDR1 and CDR2 are SGHVS and FQNEAQ. Compared with germline, V lacks 5 bases and J lacks 5 bases; bases without a gene match: 4. Its CDR3 holds 15 amino acids, cysteine through phenylalanine. The CDR3 DNA has 45 bases and is translated from base 1. Interpreted using the paper, the time point label stands for: newly diagnosed GD, antithyroid drugs for less than 3 months. For both TCR sequencing and RNA sequencing, RNA was extracted from PBMCs in TRIzol. The diagnosis of Graves' disease followed American Thyroid Association guidelines. Patients for the study were recruited at an endocrinology department in Xi'an, China. Each patient gave roughly 10 milliliters of peripheral blood, collected in an EDTA anticoagulant tube. PBMCs were isolated by Ficoll Paque Plus density gradient separation without further T cell sorting. An Agilent 2100 Bioanalyzer and agarose gel were used to check RNA quality, and a NanoDrop 2000 was used to measure RNA concentration.

Library preparation was by multiplex PCR. Instrument on record: Illumina HiSeq 4000. TCR beta libraries were built with iRepertoire HTBI primers and Arm-PCR amplification of CDR3 regions. PCR products were gel purified before sequencing. The paper's processing steps were these. Across samples, 60 to 70 TRBV and roughly 13 TRBJ segments were identified and used for gene usage analysis of CDR3 amino acid clonotypes. Filtered high-quality paired reads were merged into contigs using COPE and FqMerger. BLAST was used to align contigs to the IMGT TRBV, TRBD and TRBJ reference genes, and CDR3 was defined following IMGT. Highly expanded clones were defined as clonotypes with a frequency above 0.1%. Shannon entropy served as the measure of repertoire diversity, while the Gini coefficient captured V-J evenness. A clonotype found in more than one individual was treated as public. TCRdb ran its own pipeline on the public reads, namely fastp trimming at Q25 and MiXCR clone calling, and kept in-frame beta chains. Rows with one shared CDR3 protein collapse into an entry with the most common genes and DNA. The V and J calls were determined by TCRdb, not by the authors. Present in this sample are hundreds of thousands of distinct CDR3 sequences, around 15% of which were seen just once. The ten largest clones represent about 17% of the sample.

Concerning this clonotype itself: The target of this receptor is not known. Given a far larger clone just one base away, this is likely a sequencing read error.

These data also featured in a second study, about T cells in Graves' hyperthyroidism and ophthalmopathy. The second study, in turn, reports: Graves' hyperthyroidism was defined as stable when no progression to ophthalmopathy occurred over 18 months of follow-up. The hyperthyroidism patients were between 18 and 65 years old and newly diagnosed, with a disease duration of less than 2 months. Exclusion was applied to patients with uncontrolled infections, other autoimmune diseases, pregnancy or lactation. Diagnoses relied on clinical symptoms, serum thyroxine and TRAb, thyroid ultrasound and orbital computed tomography. For the first round of RT-PCR on the TCR CDR3, the HTBI primer set was used together with the Qiagen OneStep RT-PCR kit. Most expanded thyroid clonotypes (frequency above 0.001) were also found in blood, which suggests that blood repertoires may mirror thyroid immune responses. In cross-validation, a model built on a 13 V-J signature told ophthalmopathy apart from stable hyperthyroidism with roughly 87% sensitivity and 81% to 82% specificity, and in testing the same model reached 80%/75%. During validation, the model predicted progression to ophthalmopathy a median of approximately 6 months ahead of onset, with around 71% sensitivity and 72.22% specificity. To identify distinguishing TCR V-J signatures, a discovery cohort of 100 or so patients was used, comprising 43 with Graves' ophthalmopathy and 57 with stable Graves' hyperthyroidism. Prospective prediction of ophthalmopathy was tested in an independent validation cohort of fewer than 20 hyperthyroidism patients and some 17 patients who later progressed to ophthalmopathy. For training and testing, the approximately 92 patients in the discovery cohort were randomly divided in a 7:3 ratio. In roughly six Graves' hyperthyroidism patients, the study also compared T-cell repertoires from thyroid tissue with T-cell repertoires from blood. Once sampling was done, hyperthyroidism patients were given methimazole at a starting dose of 30 mg daily, whereas ophthalmopathy patients were given high-dose intravenous methylprednisolone. Libraries were constructed in a second round of multiplex PCR, after which size selection and purification were carried out. Paired-end sequencing of the libraries was performed with 100 bp reads on an Illumina HiSeq2000. SOAPnuke was used to process the raw data, throwing out any read that contained adapters or uncalled bases, had a mean Phred below 15, or lacked an exact constant-primer or identifier match. COPE v1.2.5 was used to merge high-quality paired reads, and clonotypes were defined as unique nucleotide sequences. Clonotypes were aligned to IMGT TRBV, TRBD and TRBJ reference segments using MiTCR v1.1. The analysis included only V-J combinations with a frequency above 0.0001, which together covered 99% to 99.2% of the repertoires. The TCS score was defined as F50 (clonal expansion) divided by E x V (chaos), with BLOSUM62-based TCRdist calculated between CDR3 peptides within each V-J. Welch's t-statistics and random forest reduced around 520 V-J features to roughly 13, which were used in a naive Bayes classifier (R e1071). Sample size was not statistically predetermined, and investigators were not blinded to group allocation. The paper reports TCR Vbeta CDR3 sequencing of roughly 140 peripheral blood samples: 40 or so ophthalmopathy, roughly 80 hyperthyroidism and 17 progressor patients.

The TCR sequence derives from a woman in her 30s with Graves disease. Donor details come from another sample of the same person, matched by shared clones. The sequenced sample was peripheral blood mononuclear cells (PBMCs), obtained at new diagnosis, from a patient treated with antithyroid drugs. The rearrangement combines TRBV7-8 with TRBJ2-1, and 12 junctional nucleotides match TRBD2. The nucleotides read TGTGCCAGCAGCCAAGGACTAGCGGGGAACAATGAGCAGTTCTTC. It specifies CASSQGLAGNNEQFF. This CDR3, with the reference TRBV7-8 and TRBJ2-1 proteins standing in past its ends, gives the full variable domain GAGVSQSPRYKVAKRGQDVALRCDPISGHVSLFWYQQALGQGPEFLTYFQNEAQLDKSGLPSDRFFAERPEGSVSTLKIQRTQQEDSAVYLCASSQGLAGNNEQFFGPGTRLTVL.